The 19 T cell receptor beta chains below all came from one sample that was sequenced in a study of blood T cell repertoires in COVID-19. Assay: immunoSEQ multiplex PCR; the TCRdb copy retains only in-frame clones and omits some. The sample includes 250,000 to 300,000 clones, around 90% of them seen just once. The specimen sequenced was PBMCs or T cells enriched from blood (not recorded which). Source of these receptors: a middle-aged woman with acute COVID-19.

This sequence joins TRBV9 and TRBJ2-3, with D perhaps matching TRBD2 (6 bases). The length of the CDR3 is 15 residues. Trimming took 4 bases from V and 0 from J, leaving 12 bases between them. Per the germline V gene, CDR1 is SGDLS and CDR2 is YYNGEE. CDR3 amino acids: CASSSGTSSTDTQYF. The CDR3 region has the DNA TGTGCCAGCAGCTCCGGGACTTCTAGCACAGATACGCAGTATTTT. The full variable domain, rest sourced from reference TRBV9 and TRBJ2-3, is DSGVTQTPKHLITATGQRVTLRCSPRSGDLSVYWYQQSLDQGLQFLIQYYNGEERAKGNILERFSAQQFPDLHSELNLSSLELGDSALYFCASSSGTSSTDTQYFGPGTRLTVL.

The chain combines TRBV7-6 with TRBJ2-5; possible D gene TRBD2, 6 bases. Germline V CDR1 and CDR2: SGHVS, FNYEAQ. V dropped 1 base and J dropped 3 bases, with 21 bases sitting between them. This CDR3 is 18 amino acids long. Here the CDR3 reads CASSLGASESYYKETQYF. CDR3 nucleotide sequence: TGTGCCAGCAGCTTAGGGGCTAGCGAATCTTATTATAAAGAGACCCAGTACTTC.

V and J are TRBV3-1 (or the pseudogene TRBV3-2) and TRBJ1-1; tentative D call: TRBD1 (5 bases). In germline, CDR1 is LGHDT, CDR2 YNNKEL (reference sequence). V was trimmed by 3 bases and J by 1 base, leaving 6 bases between them. This CDR3 is built from 13 residues. CDR3 sequence: CASSHGGNTEAFF. The CDR3 DNA sequence: TGTGCCAGCAGCCACGGGGGGAACACTGAAGCTTTCTTT.

This chain connects TRBV21-1 to TRBJ1-2. TRBV21-1 is classified as a pseudogene. CDR3 size: 16 residues. The CDR3 is CASSKGFAGTNYGYTF. Written as DNA, the CDR3 is TGTGCCAGCAGCAAAGGTTTTGCGGGGACCAACTATGGCTACACCTTC.

This clone was seen once. The chain combines TRBV4-3 with TRBJ1-1, with D unresolved. Germline CDR1 LGHNA, CDR2 YSLEER. The germline V and J ends were trimmed by 0 bases and 5 bases, with 7 bases remaining between them. This CDR3 contains 13 residues. The CDR3: CASSQERVTEAFF. In DNA, the CDR3 is TGCGCCAGCAGCCAAGAGCGTGTGACTGAAGCTTTCTTT.

To note about this clone: Other DNA variants within this sample encode the same CDR3. V and J are TRBV12-3 or TRBV12-4 and TRBJ1-6; unclear D gene. This CDR3 region has 12 residues. Trimming stripped 8 bases from V and 10 bases from J, with 12 bases between. CDR3 sequence (DNA): TGTGCCAGCTCTCCGGGCGGGTCACCCCTCCACTTT. It yields the protein CASSPGGSPLHF.

CDR3 amino acids: CASSLLELEQFF. DNA for the CDR3: TGTGCCAGCTCGCTGCTCGAGTTAGAGCAGTTCTTC. The chain employs TRBV18 and TRBJ2-1; D unclear. Trimming left V 6 bases short and J 10 bases short, with 13 bases between. Germline V gene lookup returns CDR1 KGHSH and CDR2 LQKENI. CDR3 size: 12 residues. The whole variable domain, filled in from reference TRBV18 and TRBJ2-1, reads NAGVMQNPRHLVRRRGQEARLRCSPMKGHSHVYWYRQLPEEGLKFMVYLQKENIIDESGMPKERFSAEFPKEGPSILRIQQVVRGDSAAYFCASSLLELEQFFGPGTRLTVL.

J is TRBJ1-1 and V is TRBV5-6; no clear D. The CDR3 runs 13 residues. CDR1 and CDR2 from the germline V gene are SGHDT and YYEEEE. V was cut by 4 bases and J by 1 base, with 8 bases left in between. The CDR3 DNA sequence: TGTGCCAGCAGCACGACAAGGAACACTGAAGCTTTCTTT. This gives the protein CASSTTRNTEAFF.

This clone occurred a few times. The chain uses TRBV19 and TRBJ2-1; tentatively, D is TRBD1 (5 bases). Germline V lookup: CDR1 LNHDA, CDR2 SQIVND (reference sequence). V lost 3 bases, J lost 9 bases, and 12 bases lay in between. This CDR3 spans 13 amino acids. The CDR3 DNA reads as TGTGCCAGTAGTATGGGGTTTGGGGCTGAGCAGTTCTTC. This sequence encodes CASSMGFGAEQFF.

The chain employs TRBV7-9 and TRBJ1-1, with TRBD1 as a possible D gene (5 bases). Trimming pared 4 bases from V and 6 bases from J, leaving 15 bases between. Germline V lookup: CDR1 SEHNR, CDR2 FQNEAQ (reference sequence). This CDR3 comprises 14 residues. The DNA for the CDR3 is TGTGCCAGCAGCTCTGGGGCAGGGTTCGCTGAAGCTTTCTTT. This sequence encodes CASSSGAGFAEAFF.

The chain combines TRBV2 with TRBJ2-5; TRBD1 matches at 8 bases. Germline V lookup: CDR1 SNHLY, CDR2 FYNNEI. The CDR3 runs to 16 residues. V shed 2 bases, J shed 5 bases, and the junction held 10 bases outside the gene matches. CDR3 amino acids: CASSEIIAGGRETQYF. In DNA, the CDR3 is TGTGCCAGCAGTGAAATAATCGCAGGGGGCAGGGAGACCCAGTACTTC.

V usage is TRBV28 and J usage is TRBJ1-3, with 7 positions matching TRBD1. CDR1 MDHEN and CDR2 SYDVKM come from the germline V gene. The CDR3 consists of 15 residues. Unmatched junction bases numbered 5, after V lost 4 bases and J lost 2 bases. As DNA, the CDR3 is TGTGCCAGCAGTTACATGACAGGGACTGGAAACACCATATATTTT. Translation gives CASSYMTGTGNTIYF. Using reference TRBV28 and TRBJ1-3 for the parts outside the CDR3, the full variable domain is DVKVTQSSRYLVKRTGEKVFLECVQDMDHENMFWYRQDPGLGLRLIYFSYDVKMKEKGDIPEGYSVSREKKERFSLILESASTNQTSMYLCASSYMTGTGNTIYFGEGSWLTVV.

In its sample, this clone was seen once. The chain combines TRBV9 with TRBJ2-1; 7 positions match TRBD2. CDR1 SGDLS and CDR2 YYNGEE come from the germline V gene. V dropped 4 bases and J dropped 2; count of bases not matched to a gene: 6. This CDR3 comprises 15 residues. CDR3 protein: CASSPTSAAYNEQFF. DNA for the CDR3: TGTGCCAGCAGCCCCACTAGCGCGGCCTACAATGAGCAGTTCTTC.

The CDR3 protein is CASSPTTRGTQYF. DNA of the CDR3: TGTGCCAGCAGCCCGACGACTAGAGGGACCCAGTACTTC. The chain carries TRBV9 and TRBJ2-5; D may be TRBD2 (6 bases). The V end was cut by 4 bases, the J end by 7 bases, with 14 bases between. The CDR3 loop spans 13 amino acids. The V gene's germline CDR1 is SGDLS and CDR2 YYNGEE.

The chain links TRBV7-2 to TRBJ1-5, with D uncertain. Germline V CDR1 and CDR2: SGHTA, FQGNSA. CDR3 length equals 15 residues. The V end was cut by 1 base, the J end by 1 base, with 8 bases between. The CDR3 loop is CASSLDWASNQPQHF. The CDR3, as DNA: TGTGCCAGCAGCTTAGATTGGGCGAGCAATCAGCCCCAGCATTTT.

This chain joins TRBV5-6 and TRBJ1-2, with TRBD1 matching over 9 bases. V lost 0 bases to trimming and J lost 8 bases; unmatched junction nucleotides: 2. CDR1 and CDR2 from the germline V gene are SGHDT and YYEEEE. There are 13 residues in the CDR3. The CDR3 spells CASSLGTGVGYTF. As DNA, the CDR3 is TGTGCCAGCAGCTTGGGGACAGGGGTAGGCTACACCTTC.

J is TRBJ1-1 and V is TRBV27; D remains ambiguous. V lost 2 bases and J 4 bases, leaving 11 bases between the germline ends. The CDR3 is 14 amino acids. The germline gives CDR1 MNHEY, CDR2 SMNVEV (reference sequence). In nucleotides, the CDR3 is TGTGCCAGCAGTTTAGGCCCTCCCCCCACTGAAGCTTTCTTT. It yields the protein CASSLGPPPTEAFF.

This sequence joins TRBV25-1 and TRBJ2-7; TRBD1 is a possible D gene (8 bases). Trimming removed 4 bases at V and 7 bases at J, with 20 bases between. Germline CDR1 is MGHDK and CDR2 is SYGVNS. The CDR3 covers 15 residues. CDR3 coding DNA: TGTGCCAGCAGTGCCTCACAGGGGGGGTCTTGGGAGCAGTACTTC. This gives the protein CASSASQGGSWEQYF.

The chain uses TRBV14 and TRBJ2-3; TRBD2 might be the D (6 bases). V lost 0 bases and J 11 bases, leaving 12 bases between the germline ends. CDR3 length: 13 amino acids. Germline V gives CDR1 SGHDN, CDR2 FVKESK. CDR3 region: CASSQERGRGQYF. CDR3 DNA: TGTGCCAGCAGCCAAGAAAGAGGGCGGGGGCAGTATTTT.